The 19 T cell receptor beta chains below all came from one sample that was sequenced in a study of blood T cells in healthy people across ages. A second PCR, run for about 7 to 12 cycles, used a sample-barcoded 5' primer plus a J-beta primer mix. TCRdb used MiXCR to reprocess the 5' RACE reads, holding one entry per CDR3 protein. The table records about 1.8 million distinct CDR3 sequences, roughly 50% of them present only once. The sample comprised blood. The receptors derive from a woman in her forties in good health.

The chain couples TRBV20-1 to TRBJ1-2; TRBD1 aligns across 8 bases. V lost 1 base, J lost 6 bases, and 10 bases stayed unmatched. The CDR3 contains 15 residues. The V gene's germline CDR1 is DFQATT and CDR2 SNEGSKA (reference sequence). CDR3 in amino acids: CSARGQGASRDGYTF. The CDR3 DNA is TGCAGTGCTAGAGGCCAGGGGGCGAGTCGGGATGGCTACACCTTC.

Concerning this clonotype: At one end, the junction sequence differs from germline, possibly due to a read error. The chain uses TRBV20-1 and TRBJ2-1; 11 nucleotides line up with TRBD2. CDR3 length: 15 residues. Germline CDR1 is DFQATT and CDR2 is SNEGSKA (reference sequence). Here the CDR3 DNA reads TGCAGTGCTACGGCCGGGACTAGCGGCTACAATAAGCAGTTCTTC. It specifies CSATAGTSGYNKQFF.

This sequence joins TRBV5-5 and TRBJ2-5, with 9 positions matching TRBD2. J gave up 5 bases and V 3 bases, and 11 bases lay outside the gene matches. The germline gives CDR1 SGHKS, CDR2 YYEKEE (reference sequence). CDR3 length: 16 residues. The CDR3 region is CASSSSSGGRKETQYF. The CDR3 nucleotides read TGTGCCAGCAGCTCGAGTAGCGGGGGACGAAAGGAGACCCAGTACTTC.

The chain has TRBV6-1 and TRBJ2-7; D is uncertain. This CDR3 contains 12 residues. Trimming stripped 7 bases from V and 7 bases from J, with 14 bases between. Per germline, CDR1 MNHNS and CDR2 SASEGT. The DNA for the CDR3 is TGTGCCAGCACTGCTACACTCCCTGAGCAGTACTTC. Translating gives CASTATLPEQYF.

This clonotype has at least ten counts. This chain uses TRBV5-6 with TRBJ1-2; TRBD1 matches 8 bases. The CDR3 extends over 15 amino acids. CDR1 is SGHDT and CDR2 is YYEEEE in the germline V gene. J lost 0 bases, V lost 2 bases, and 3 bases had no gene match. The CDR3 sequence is CASSLQDRANYGYTF. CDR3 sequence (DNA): TGTGCCAGCAGCTTACAGGACAGGGCTAACTATGGCTACACCTTC.

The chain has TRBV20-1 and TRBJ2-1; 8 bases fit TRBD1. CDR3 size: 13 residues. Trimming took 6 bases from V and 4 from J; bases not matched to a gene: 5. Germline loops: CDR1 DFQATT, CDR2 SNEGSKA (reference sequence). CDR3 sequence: CSAPDRGYNEQFF. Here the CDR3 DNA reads TGCAGTGCCCCAGACAGGGGATACAATGAGCAGTTCTTC.

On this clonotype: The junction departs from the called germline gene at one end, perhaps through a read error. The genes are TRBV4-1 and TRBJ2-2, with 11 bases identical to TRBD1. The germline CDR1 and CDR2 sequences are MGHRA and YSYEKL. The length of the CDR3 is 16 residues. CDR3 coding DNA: TGCGCCGGCAGCCAAGTCCCGGGACAGGGGGCCGGGGAGCTGTTTTTT. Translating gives CAGSQVPGQGAGELFF.

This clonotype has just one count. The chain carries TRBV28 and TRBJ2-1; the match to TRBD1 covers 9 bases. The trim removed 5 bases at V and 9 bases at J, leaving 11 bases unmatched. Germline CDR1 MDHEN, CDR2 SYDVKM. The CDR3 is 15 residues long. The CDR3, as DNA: TGTGCCAGCAGTGATATTGGACAGGGGAAAGGTGAGCAGTTCTTC. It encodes CASSDIGQGKGEQFF.

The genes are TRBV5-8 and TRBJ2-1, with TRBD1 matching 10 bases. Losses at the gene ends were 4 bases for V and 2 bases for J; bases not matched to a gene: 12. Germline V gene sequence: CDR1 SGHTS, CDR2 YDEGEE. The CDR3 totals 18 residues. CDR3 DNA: TGTGCCAGCAGCCGTCATAATCCCGACAGGGGGCCCTACAATGAGCAGTTCTTC. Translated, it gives CASSRHNPDRGPYNEQFF.

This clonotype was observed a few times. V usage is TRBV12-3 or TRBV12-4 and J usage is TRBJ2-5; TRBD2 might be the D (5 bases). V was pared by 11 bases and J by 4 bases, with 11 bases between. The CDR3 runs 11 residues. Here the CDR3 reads CAAGGPETQYF. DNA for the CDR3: TGTGCCGCCGGAGGTCCAGAGACCCAGTACTTC.

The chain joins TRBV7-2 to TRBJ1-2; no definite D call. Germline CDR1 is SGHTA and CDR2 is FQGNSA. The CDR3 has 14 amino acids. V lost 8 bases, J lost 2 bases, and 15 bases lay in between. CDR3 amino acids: CASGKGGMNYGYTF. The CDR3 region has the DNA TGTGCCAGCGGAAAGGGAGGGATGAACTATGGCTACACCTTC.

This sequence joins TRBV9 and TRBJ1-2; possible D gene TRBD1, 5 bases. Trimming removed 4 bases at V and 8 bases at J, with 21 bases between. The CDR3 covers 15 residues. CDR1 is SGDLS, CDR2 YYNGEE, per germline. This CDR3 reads CASSSRLTGGQGYTF. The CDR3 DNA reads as TGTGCCAGCAGCTCCCGGCTAACGGGGGGTCAGGGCTACACCTTC.

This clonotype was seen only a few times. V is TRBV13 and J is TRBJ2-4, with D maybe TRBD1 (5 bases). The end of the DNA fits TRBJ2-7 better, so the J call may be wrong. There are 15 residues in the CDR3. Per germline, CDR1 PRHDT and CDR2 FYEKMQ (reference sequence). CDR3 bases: TGTGCCAGCAGCTCGGATAGGACAAGACTCTACGAGCAGTACTTC. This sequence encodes CASSSDRTRLYEQYF.

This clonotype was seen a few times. In DNA, the CDR3 is TGTGCCAGCAGTTACTCGTATCGTGGCTACACCTTC. Translating gives CASSYSYRGYTF. This chain joins TRBV6-2 or TRBV6-3 and TRBJ1-2; D is uncertain. Trimming shortened V by 0 bases and J by 7 bases, and 6 bases separated the two germline ends. This CDR3 contains 12 residues. Germline V gene data show CDR1 as MNHEY and CDR2 as SVGEGT.

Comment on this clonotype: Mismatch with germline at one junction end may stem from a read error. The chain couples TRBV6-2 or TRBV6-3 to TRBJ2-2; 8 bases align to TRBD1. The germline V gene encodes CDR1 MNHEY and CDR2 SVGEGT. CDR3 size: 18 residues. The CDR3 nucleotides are TGTGCCAGCAACCTGGACAGGGCTCTCCCTCTACCGACCGGGGAGTTGTTTTTT. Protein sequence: CASNLDRALPLPTGELFF.

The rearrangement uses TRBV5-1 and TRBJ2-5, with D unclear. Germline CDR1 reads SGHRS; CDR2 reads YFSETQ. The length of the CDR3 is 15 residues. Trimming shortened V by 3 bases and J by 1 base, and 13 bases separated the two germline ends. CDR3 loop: CASSWVGIRQETQYF. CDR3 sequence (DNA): TGCGCCAGCAGCTGGGTTGGAATCCGCCAAGAGACCCAGTACTTC.

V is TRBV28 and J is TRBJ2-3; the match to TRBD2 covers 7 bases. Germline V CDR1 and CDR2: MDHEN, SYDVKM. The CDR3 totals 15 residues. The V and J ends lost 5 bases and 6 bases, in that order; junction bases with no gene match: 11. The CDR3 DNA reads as TGTGCCAGCAGTGAACCGGGAGGAGGGATGGATACGCAGTATTTT. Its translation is CASSEPGGGMDTQYF.

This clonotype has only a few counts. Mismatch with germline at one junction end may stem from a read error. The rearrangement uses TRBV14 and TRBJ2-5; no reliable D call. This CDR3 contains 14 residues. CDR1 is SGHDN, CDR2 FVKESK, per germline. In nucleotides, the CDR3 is TGTGCCGGCAGCCAAGGGAATCTCGCTGAGACCCAGTATTTC. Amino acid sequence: CAGSQGNLAETQYF.

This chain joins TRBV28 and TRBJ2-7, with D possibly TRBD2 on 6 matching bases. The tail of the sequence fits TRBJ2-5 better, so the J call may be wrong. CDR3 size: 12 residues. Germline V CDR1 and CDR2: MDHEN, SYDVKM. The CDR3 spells CASSWTTETQYF. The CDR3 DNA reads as TGTGCCAGCAGTTGGACTACCGAGACCCAGTACTTC.